This T cell receptor (beta chain) was identified during a study of T cells in Graves' hyperthyroidism and ophthalmopathy. Study observations and caveats: The model forecast ophthalmopathy, anticipating it by a median around 6.5 months before onset. Blood samples included most of the expanded thyroid clonotypes exceeding 0.001. The authors' 13 V-J model separated ophthalmopathy from stable hyperthyroidism.

Using RNA transcripts as the source, TCR beta CDR3 regions were amplified. HTBI primers drove first-round RT-PCR of the TCR CDR3. MiXCR, run by TCRdb on the multiplex PCR reads, gives a single entry per CDR3 protein. The sample has hundreds of thousands of distinct CDR3 sequences; 12% to 15% are singletons. A word on this clonotype: Its antigen is undetermined.

There are 16 residues in the CDR3. The trim removed 2 bases at V and 8 bases at J, leaving 7 bases unmatched. Germline V gene lookup returns CDR1 SNHLY and CDR2 FYNNEI. Aged 18 to 65, the patients had hyperthyroidism that was newly diagnosed and had lasted under 2 months. The receptor was isolated from a woman between 35 and 50 years old with Graves' hyperthyroidism. The sample consisted of blood. V and J are TRBV2 and TRBJ2-2, with 11 bases that match TRBD1. The chain's CDR3 is CASSEQRTGGGGELFF. The CDR3 DNA follows: TGTGCCAGCAGTGAACAACGGACAGGGGGCGGGGGGGAGCTGTTTTTT.